The 14 T cell receptor beta chains in this list originate from one sample, sequenced in a study of CD8 T cells in Susac syndrome. Random hexamers were used to reverse transcribe roughly 0.5 to 1 ug of RNA. TCRdb passed the immunoSEQ multiplex PCR reads through MiXCR, listing each CDR3 protein once. The sample lists over 150,000 distinct CDR3 sequences, 95% to 97% occurring once. Sequencing input: CD4+ T cells from PBMCs. The source of these receptors is a human donor with Susac syndrome.

The chain has TRBV9 and TRBJ2-5; TRBD2 aligns across 11 bases. V trimming: 3 bases; J trimming: 2 bases; junction bases outside the gene matches: 6. CDR3 size: 16 residues. Germline assignment: CDR1 SGDLS and CDR2 YYNGEE. CDR3: CASSAGTSGEQETQYF. The CDR3 DNA reads TGTGCCAGCAGCGCTGGGACTAGCGGTGAACAAGAGACCCAGTACTTC.

The CDR3 bases are TGTGCCAGCAGCCTGATGGACTCTGGGGCCAACGTCCTGACTTTC. This encodes CASSLMDSGANVLTF. This chain joins TRBV9 and TRBJ2-6; no firm D call. The CDR3 runs to 15 residues. From germline, CDR1 is SGDLS and CDR2 YYNGEE. The germline V and J ends were trimmed by 4 bases and 0 bases, with 8 bases remaining between them.

This chain connects TRBV5-1 to TRBJ2-5, with TRBD1 as a possible D gene (5 bases). Trimming removed 0 bases at V and 5 bases at J, with 8 bases between. CDR1 is SGHRS, CDR2 YFSETQ, per germline. CDR3 length: 13 amino acids. CDR3 in amino acids: CASSLGAGETQYF. CDR3 in DNA: TGCGCCAGCAGCTTGGGAGCAGGGGAGACCCAGTACTTC.

For the CDR3, the DNA is TGTGCCAGCAGCCCCGGGACCACCACAGATACGCAGTATTTT. Translated, it gives CASSPGTTTDTQYF. The chain recombines TRBV7-9 with TRBJ2-3; D could derive from TRBD1 or TRBD2 (5 bases each). CDR3 length: 14 residues. Germline V lookup: CDR1 SEHNR, CDR2 FQNEAQ (reference sequence). V lost 5 bases, J lost 2 bases, and 11 bases lay in between.

V usage is TRBV24-1 and J usage is TRBJ2-1, with a weak D call TRBD1 (5 bases). The length of the CDR3 is 13 residues. CDR1 is KGHDR and CDR2 is SFDVKD in the germline V gene. V lost 6 bases, J lost 5 bases, and 10 bases lay in between. This CDR3 is CATSLREHNEQFF. The DNA of the CDR3 is TGTGCCACCAGTCTCAGGGAACACAATGAGCAGTTCTTC.

This clonotype was counted once. The chain combines TRBV15 with TRBJ2-7; TRBD2 agrees at 7 bases. This CDR3 is built from 15 residues. In germline, CDR1 is LNHNV, CDR2 YYDKDF (reference sequence). The J segment lost 5 bases and the V segment lost 3 bases, leaving 10 bases of the junction unmatched. CDR3 sequence reads: CATSRGPAGEHEQYV. Here the CDR3 DNA reads TGTGCCACCAGCAGGGGCCCCGCGGGGGAGCACGAGCAGTACGTC.

This clonotype is a singleton in its sample. The V and J genes are TRBV2 and TRBJ2-1; unclear D gene. Germline loops: CDR1 SNHLY, CDR2 FYNNEI. This CDR3 comprises 12 residues. V lost 4 bases and J lost 4, with 5 bases in between. The CDR3: CASSVTYNEQFF. The CDR3 nucleotides are TGTGCCAGCAGTGTAACTTACAATGAGCAGTTCTTC.

This clonotype was counted once. The rearrangement links TRBV19 to TRBJ2-6, with D possibly matching TRBD1 (7 bases). This CDR3 region has 16 residues. Germline values: CDR1 LNHDA, CDR2 SQIVND (reference sequence). V lost 7 bases to trimming and J lost 0 bases, with 13 bases between them. The CDR3 sequence is CASMGRGASGANVLTF. The CDR3 coding sequence is TGTGCCAGTATGGGCAGGGGGGCCTCTGGGGCCAACGTCCTGACTTTC.

The rearrangement joins TRBV5-1 to TRBJ1-4, with D uncertain. Trimming removed 3 bases from V and 0 bases from J, with 12 bases in between. Germline lookup yields CDR1 SGHRS and CDR2 YFSETQ. There are 16 residues in the CDR3. The CDR3 sequence is CASSSPTRATNEKLFF. CDR3 nucleotides: TGCGCCAGCAGCTCTCCCACGCGGGCAACTAATGAAAAACTGTTTTTT.

The chain carries TRBV7-2 and TRBJ1-4; D ambiguous. V was trimmed by 5 bases and J by 0 bases, leaving 10 bases between them. Germline-derived CDR1 and CDR2 are SGHTA and FQGNSA. This CDR3 comprises 15 residues. The chain's CDR3 is CASSLTRSTNEKLFF. The CDR3 DNA follows: TGTGCCAGCAGCCTGACACGTTCAACTAATGAAAAACTGTTTTTT.

This rearrangement joins TRBV20-1 to TRBJ2-7; the match to TRBD2 covers 8 bases. The V gene's germline CDR1 is DFQATT and CDR2 SNEGSKA (reference sequence). The CDR3 is 15 residues long. V trimming: 1 base; J trimming: 4 bases; junction bases outside the gene matches: 9. CDR3 nucleotides: TGCAGTGCTAGAGTTCAGCGGGAGTTTAAGTACGAGCAGTACTTC. Protein sequence: CSARVQREFKYEQYF.

The gene calls are TRBV30 and TRBJ1-4, with D uncertain. With 4 bases removed from V and 0 bases from J, the gap between germline ends came to 9 bases. Germline V lookup: CDR1 GTSNPN, CDR2 SVGIG (reference sequence). The CDR3 runs 14 residues. The CDR3 loop is CAWTRYATNEKLFF. DNA of the CDR3: TGTGCCTGGACCAGATACGCAACTAATGAAAAACTGTTTTTT.

The chain links TRBV4-2 to TRBJ1-5, with D maybe TRBD1 (6 bases). CDR1 is LGHNA, CDR2 YNFKEQ, per germline. CDR3 length equals 14 residues. The ends were cut back, 0 bases at V and 6 bases at J, with 9 bases in the middle. In DNA form, the CDR3 reads TGTGCCAGCAGCCAAGACAGGGGTGGTCAGCCCCAGCATTTT. It is translated as CASSQDRGGQPQHF.

This chain links TRBV7-8 with TRBJ2-6; 7 bases align to TRBD1. After removal of 5 bases from V and 4 bases from J, the junction contained 5 bases not matched to a gene. CDR3 size: 15 residues. Germline V lookup: CDR1 SGHVS, CDR2 FQNEAQ. Here the CDR3 reads CASSPTGVGANVLTF. The CDR3, as DNA: TGTGCCAGCAGCCCCACAGGGGTAGGGGCCAACGTCCTGACTTTC.